Listed below are T cell receptor beta chains from one sample, sequenced in a study of OX40 agonist ivuxolimab in advanced cancers. The table came from immunoSEQ multiplex PCR; TCRdb's copy has only in-frame clones and leaves some out. The sample yields about 77,000 clones, approximately 89% seen once. The sequencing here drew on CD4+ or CD8+ T cells sorted from blood, taken in a trial of the OX40 agonist ivuxolimab. The receptors originated from an adult with an advanced solid tumor such as melanoma, head and neck, liver or kidney cancer. Both conserved end residues are part of each CDR3. D genes are given only for firm matches. A row's size may be missing; if present it is once, few, many or a size class.

clone size	V gene	J gene	D gene	CDR3 protein	CDR3 DNA
NA	TRBV6-6	TRBJ1-5	TRBD1	CASSNRGGQPQHF	TGTGCCAGCAGTAACAGGGGTGGACAGCCCCAGCATTTT
NA	TRBV5-1	TRBJ2-1	NA	CASSPGLSSYNEQFF	TGCGCCAGCAGCCCGGGACTTAGTTCCTACAATGAGCAGTTCTTC
NA	TRBV5-1	TRBJ2-1	TRBD1	CASSRRGDRGIGEQFF	TGCGCCAGCAGCCGAAGAGGGGACAGGGGAATCGGTGAGCAGTTCTTC
NA	TRBV2	TRBJ2-5	TRBD2	CASSLNQVAGETQYF	TGTGCCAGCAGTCTCAACCAGGTAGCGGGAGAGACCCAGTACTTC
NA	TRBV6-1	TRBJ1-1	NA	CASSQTPNTEAFF	TGTGCCAGCAGTCAGACACCGAACACTGAAGCTTTCTTT
NA	TRBV2	TRBJ2-7	TRBD1	CASSEQGVTYEQYF	TGTGCCAGCAGTGAACAGGGGGTTACCTACGAGCAGTACTTC
NA	TRBV5-1	TRBJ1-2	NA	CASSLTRTTKRLRYGYTF	TGCGCCAGCAGCTTGACACGGACTACTAAAAGACTCCGATATGGCTACACCTTC
NA	TRBV28	TRBJ2-7	TRBD2	CASSLSPLAGGREQYF	TGTGCCAGCAGTTTATCCCCCTTGGCGGGAGGGCGAGAGCAGTACTTC
NA	TRBV28	TRBJ2-7	NA	CASSLLVPSYEQYF	TGTGCCAGCAGTTTATTAGTGCCCTCCTACGAGCAGTACTTC
NA	TRBV5-1	TRBJ2-3	TRBD2	CASSPKTSGGLTDTQYF	TGCGCCAGCAGCCCTAAGACTAGCGGGGGCCTAACAGATACGCAGTATTTT
once	TRBV5-1	TRBJ1-3	NA	CASSSKGAGNTIYF	TGCGCCAGCAGCTCGAAAGGGGCTGGGAACACCATATATTTT
NA	TRBV7-9	TRBJ1-2	NA	CASSPGEGYGYTF	TGTGCCAGCAGCCCCGGAGAGGGCTATGGCTACACCTTC
NA	TRBV2	TRBJ1-1	NA	CASSERTVNTEAFF	TGTGCCAGCAGTGAACGGACAGTAAACACTGAAGCTTTCTTT
NA	TRBV20-1	TRBJ2-7	NA	CSAAASYEQYF	TGCAGTGCAGCGGCCTCCTACGAGCAGTACTTC
NA	TRBV6-6	TRBJ2-7	NA	CASRVDRLIGGQYF	TGTGCCAGCAGGGTAGACCGGCTCATCGGAGGGCAGTACTTC
NA	TRBV5-5	TRBJ1-1	NA	CASSKGVQNTEAFF	TGTGCCAGCAGTAAGGGGGTCCAGAACACTGAAGCTTTCTTT
NA	TRBV7-7	TRBJ2-2	NA	CASSPDPTGELFF	TGTGCTAGCAGCCCGGACCCCACCGGGGAGCTGTTTTTT
NA	TRBV5-1	TRBJ2-1	TRBD1	CASRPGQDYNEQFF	TGCGCCAGCAGGCCGGGACAGGACTACAATGAGCAGTTCTTC
once	TRBV28	TRBJ2-1	TRBD1	CASSYTGVNNEQFF	TGTGCCAGCAGTTACACAGGGGTGAACAATGAGCAGTTCTTC
NA	TRBV5-6	TRBJ2-4	TRBD2	CASSLVSGGRNIQYF	TGTGCCAGCAGCTTGGTTTCGGGGGGGCGAAACATTCAGTACTTC
NA	TRBV28	TRBJ1-1	TRBD1	CASSFNLGRGVRGTEAFF	TGTGCCAGCAGTTTTAATCTGGGCAGGGGGGTCAGAGGGACTGAAGCTTTCTTT
NA	TRBV27	TRBJ1-1	TRBD1	CASSLRQGPSTFF	TGTGCCAGCAGTCTAAGACAGGGGCCGTCGACTTTCTTT
NA	TRBV9	TRBJ2-7	NA	CASSSRGAGATYEQYF	TGTGCCAGCAGCTCGAGGGGGGCAGGGGCGACCTACGAGCAGTACTTC
NA	TRBV2	TRBJ2-1	NA	CASSWTLGSYNEQFF	TGTGCCAGCAGTTGGACCTTGGGCTCCTACAATGAGCAGTTCTTC
NA	TRBV28	TRBJ1-2	NA	CASSLWVRGGYTF	TGTGCCAGCAGTTTATGGGTCCGGGGTGGCTACACCTTC
NA	TRBV2	TRBJ2-1	TRBD2	CASRTSGSNEQFF	TGTGCCAGCCGGACTAGCGGGAGTAATGAGCAGTTCTTC
NA	TRBV4-1	TRBJ1-1	NA	CASSQGIGTENTEAFF	TGCGCCAGCAGCCAAGGAATAGGGACGGAGAACACTGAAGCTTTCTTT
NA	TRBV27	TRBJ2-1	TRBD2	CASSRAGGYSYNEQFF	TGTGCCAGCAGTCGAGCGGGGGGGTACTCCTACAATGAGCAGTTCTTC
once	TRBV27	TRBJ1-1	NA	CASSRRPNTEAFF	TGTGCCAGCAGCCGGAGACCGAACACTGAAGCTTTCTTT
NA	TRBV5-1	TRBJ2-3	NA	CASSLGGGTSTDTQYF	TGCGCCAGCAGCTTGGGGGGCGGAACTTCCACAGATACGCAGTATTTT
NA	TRBV19	TRBJ2-7	TRBD1	CASSIGDRYKQYF	TGTGCCAGTAGTATAGGGGACAGATACAAGCAGTACTTC
NA	TRBV15	TRBJ1-5	NA	CATSRDLTNDPQPQHF	TGTGCCACCAGCAGAGATTTAACGAACGACCCTCAGCCCCAGCATTTT
NA	TRBV5-6	TRBJ1-1	TRBD1	CASSAQQGRGTEAFF	TGTGCCAGCAGCGCGCAACAGGGGCGGGGGACTGAAGCTTTCTTT
NA	TRBV19	TRBJ2-2	TRBD1	CASSIVPGQGMGAGELFF	TGTGCCAGTAGTATAGTCCCGGGACAGGGGATGGGCGCCGGGGAGCTGTTTTTT
NA	TRBV15	TRBJ2-2	TRBD1	CATSRGEGDRASGELFF	TGTGCCACCAGCAGAGGGGAGGGGGACAGGGCGAGCGGGGAGCTGTTTTTT
NA	TRBV6-1	TRBJ1-2	NA	CASTRGRDYGYTF	TGTGCCAGCACCAGGGGCCGGGACTATGGCTACACCTTC
few	TRBV4-2	TRBJ1-2	NA	CASSHRGSNYGYTF	TGTGCCAGCAGCCATCGGGGATCCAACTATGGCTACACCTTC
NA	TRBV28	TRBJ2-3	NA	CASSGARPQYF	TGTGCCAGCAGTGGGGCCAGACCACAGTATTTT
NA	TRBV5-1	TRBJ1-1	NA	CASSPRGRVTEAFF	TGCGCCAGCAGCCCCAGGGGAAGAGTGACTGAAGCTTTCTTT
NA	TRBV19	TRBJ2-3	NA	CASSSHTDTQYF	TGTGCCAGTAGTTCCCACACAGATACGCAGTATTTT
NA	TRBV6-5	TRBJ1-1	NA	CATAWQGENTEAFF	TGTGCCACAGCATGGCAGGGCGAAAACACTGAAGCTTTCTTT